A selection of T cell receptor beta chains follows, all from one sample in a study of cytomegalovirus exposure and HLA in healthy donors. Measured with immunoSEQ multiplex PCR; TCRdb has only the in-frame clones, and not every one. The sample carries 98,000 or so clones, around 77% recorded once. Source material: PBMCs. These receptor sequences come from a female donor in good health and CMV-seronegative. The CDR3 runs from the conserved cysteine through the conserved F or W. Each record gives: clone size, J gene, V gene, D gene, CDR3 protein, CDR3 DNA. D genes are given only for firm matches. Not every row has a clone size; where given, it reads once, few, many or a size class.

>-|TRBJ1-2|TRBV14|-
CASSQDQIGLNYGYTF
TGTGCCAGCAGCCAAGATCAGATTGGCCTTAACTATGGCTACACCTTC
>once|TRBJ2-7|TRBV5-1|TRBD1
CASSLGQGWYEQYF
TGCGCCAGCAGCTTGGGACAGGGTTGGTACGAGCAGTACTTC
>-|TRBJ1-1|TRBV28|TRBD1
CASSPRGRRPEAFF
TGTGCCAGCAGTCCCAGGGGGCGGAGACCTGAAGCTTTCTTT
>-|TRBJ2-7|TRBV27|TRBD1
CASSWDRGYEQYF
TGTGCCAGCAGTTGGGACAGGGGTTACGAGCAGTACTTC
>-|TRBJ2-2|TRBV5-1|-
CASSRLDDTGELFF
TGCGCCAGCAGCCGGCTAGATGACACCGGGGAGCTGTTTTTT
>-|TRBJ1-5|TRBV30|TRBD1
CAWSVSGTGAQPQHF
TGTGCCTGGAGTGTGTCGGGAACAGGGGCTCAGCCCCAGCATTTT
>-|TRBJ2-7|TRBV13|TRBD2
CASSPLGLAGATSSYEQYF
TGTGCCAGCAGCCCTCTGGGACTAGCGGGGGCCACGAGCTCCTACGAGCAGTACTTC
>-|TRBJ1-1|TRBV4-3|-
CASSQAGAEAFF
TGCGCCAGCAGCCAAGCAGGGGCTGAAGCTTTCTTT
>-|TRBJ1-2|TRBV27|-
CASSLAGTGLTGGYTF
TGTGCCAGCAGTTTAGCCGGCACAGGGTTAACGGGAGGCTACACCTTC
>once|TRBJ2-3|TRBV5-4|TRBD2
CASSLAGGRALRDTQYF
TGTGCCAGCAGCTTAGCGGGCGGGAGGGCCCTCAGAGATACGCAGTATTTT
>-|TRBJ2-2|TRBV7-3|-
CASSSETGELFF
TGTGCCAGCAGCTCTGAGACCGGGGAGCTGTTTTTT
>-|TRBJ1-5|TRBV5-4|-
CASSLWGRDQPQHF
TGTGCCAGCAGCTTGTGGGGGAGGGATCAGCCCCAGCATTTT
>once|TRBJ2-7|TRBV2|TRBD1
CASSGGQGALNEQYF
TGTGCCAGCAGTGGTGGACAGGGGGCTCTGAACGAGCAGTACTTC
>-|TRBJ2-7|TRBV30|-
CAWRANSGYEQYF
TGTGCCTGGAGAGCGAATTCCGGTTACGAGCAGTACTTC
>-|TRBJ1-2|TRBV30|TRBD1
CAWSVRGTVLFYGYTF
TGTGCCTGGAGTGTACGCGGGACAGTTCTTTTCTATGGCTACACCTTC
>once|TRBJ1-2|TRBV4-3|-
CASSQEERRTYGYTF
TGCGCCAGCAGCCAAGAAGAACGGAGAACCTATGGCTACACCTTC
>-|TRBJ2-7|TRBV7-9|-
CASSPDMLTTHSEQYF
TGTGCCAGCAGCCCCGACATGCTTACAACCCACAGCGAGCAGTACTTC
>-|TRBJ1-5|TRBV18|-
CASSPLSRGQPQHF
TGTGCCAGCTCACCACTATCCCGGGGTCAGCCCCAGCATTTT
>-|TRBJ1-1|TRBV9|TRBD1
CASSGDGQGAMKTEAFF
TGTGCCAGCAGCGGTGACGGGCAGGGGGCAATGAAGACTGAAGCTTTCTTT
>-|TRBJ1-1|TRBV29-1|-
CSVEDRYRMNTEAFF
TGCAGCGTTGAAGATCGGTACAGAATGAACACTGAAGCTTTCTTT
>-|TRBJ1-6|TRBV6-5|-
CASSDSQVFNSPLHF
TGTGCCAGCAGTGACTCACAGGTTTTTAATTCACCCCTCCACTTT
>-|TRBJ1-4|TRBV23-1|TRBD1
CASSQLGDSFILNEKLFF
TGCGCCAGCAGTCAATTGGGGGACAGCTTCATTCTTAATGAAAAACTGTTTTTT
>-|TRBJ2-1|TRBV7-4|TRBD2
CARLGTSGYNEQFF
TGTGCCAGACTGGGGACTAGCGGCTACAATGAGCAGTTCTTC
>-|TRBJ1-2|TRBV29-1|TRBD1
CSVGDRGYGYTF
TGCAGCGTTGGGGACAGGGGCTATGGCTACACCTTC
>few|TRBJ1-1|TRBV6-1|-
CASSGGRLNTEAFF
TGTGCCAGCAGCGGAGGACGGTTGAACACTGAAGCTTTCTTT
>-|TRBJ1-5|TRBV27|-
CASKRSRNQPQHF
TGTGCCAGCAAACGATCCAGAAATCAGCCCCAGCATTTT